This is a list of T cell receptor beta chains from one sample in a study of blood T cell repertoires in COVID-19. Sequencing used immunoSEQ multiplex PCR; TCRdb keeps in-frame clones, though not all of them. The sample lists 140,000 to 150,000 clones; 84% were seen once. Sequenced material: peripheral blood. These receptors all stem from a man in his thirties or forties with COVID-19, enrolled during active disease. CDR3s include the opening cysteine and the closing phenylalanine or tryptophan. D genes are given only for firm matches. Some rows mark clone size as missing; the rest say once, few, many or name a class of expanded clone.

J | V | size | D | CDR3 | DNA
TRBJ1-2 | TRBV27 | - | TRBD1 | CASSPDTGGAYGYTF | TGTGCCAGCAGTCCTGATACAGGGGGCGCCTATGGCTACACCTTC
TRBJ2-7 | TRBV25-1 | - | TRBD1 | CASSELTDRGVYEQYF | TGTGCCAGCAGTGAATTGACCGACAGGGGAGTCTACGAGCAGTACTTC
TRBJ1-4 | TRBV11-1 | - | - | CASSLGRANEKLFF | TGTGCCAGCAGCTTAGGCAGGGCTAATGAAAAACTGTTTTTT
TRBJ2-7 | TRBV7-8 | - | - | CASSTPGGAYEQYF | TGTGCCAGCAGCACCCCGGGGGGCGCTTACGAGCAGTACTTC
TRBJ1-2 | TRBV4-1 | few | - | CASSQVYLMDTSNYGYTF | TGCGCCAGCAGCCAAGTCTATCTAATGGACACCTCTAACTATGGCTACACCTTC
TRBJ2-7 | TRBV19 | - | TRBD2 | CASSIGGGSYEQYF | TGTGCCAGTAGTATAGGGGGCGGGAGCTACGAGCAGTACTTC
TRBJ1-5 | TRBV9 | - | - | CASSPEEGSQPQHF | TGTGCCAGCAGCCCCGAGGAGGGGAGTCAGCCCCAGCATTTT
TRBJ2-1 | TRBV27 | - | TRBD2 | CASSPLIAGGLDEQFF | TGTGCCAGCAGTCCCCTAATAGCGGGAGGGTTGGATGAGCAGTTCTTC
TRBJ1-5 | TRBV19 | - | - | CASSLQGLGNQPQHF | TGTGCCAGTAGCCTCCAGGGTCTCGGCAATCAGCCCCAGCATTTT
TRBJ2-7 | TRBV9 | - | TRBD1 | CASSAPGQGYEQYF | TGTGCCAGCAGCGCGCCGGGACAGGGTTACGAGCAGTACTTC
TRBJ2-7 | TRBV5-1 | - | TRBD2 | CASSPGLAGGRFEQYF | TGCGCCAGCAGCCCCGGACTAGCGGGAGGACGGTTCGAGCAGTACTTC
TRBJ2-5 | TRBV6-5 | - | TRBD2 | CASRGSGRGETQYF | TGTGCCAGCCGGGGTAGCGGGAGGGGGGAGACCCAGTACTTC
TRBJ2-7 | TRBV4-1 | - | TRBD2 | CASSQEGLAGDEQYF | TGCGCCAGCAGCCAAGAAGGACTAGCGGGAGACGAGCAGTACTTC
TRBJ1-1 | TRBV14 | - | - | CASSQGRGVGAFF | TGTGCCAGCAGCCAAGGCCGGGGAGTTGGAGCTTTCTTT
TRBJ1-1 | TRBV10-1 | - | - | CASSNREGIMNTEAFF | TGCGCCAGCAGTAACCGGGAGGGAATTATGAACACTGAAGCTTTCTTT
TRBJ2-3 | TRBV19 | - | TRBD2 | CASSSIAGGTDTQYF | TGTGCCAGTAGTTCTATAGCGGGAGGGACAGATACGCAGTATTTT
TRBJ2-1 | TRBV18 | - | TRBD2 | CASSPPAGGFNEQFF | TGTGCCAGCTCACCACCGGCGGGGGGATTCAATGAGCAGTTCTTC
TRBJ2-1 | TRBV6-2/TRBV6-3 | - | TRBD2 | CASSRGTSGGSSYNEQFF | TGTGCCAGCAGTCGCGGGACTAGCGGGGGGAGCTCCTACAATGAGCAGTTCTTC
TRBJ2-1 | TRBV30 | - | - | CAWSARGAYNEQFF | TGTGCCTGGAGTGCCCGCGGGGCCTACAATGAGCAGTTCTTC
TRBJ2-7 | TRBV27 | - | TRBD2 | CASSLASGSDEQYF | TGTGCCAGCAGTTTGGCTAGCGGGAGCGACGAGCAGTACTTC
TRBJ1-6 | TRBV30 | - | - | CAWRVRGGSSPLHF | TGTGCCTGGAGGGTCCGGGGGGGAAGTTCACCCCTCCACTTT
TRBJ1-5 | TRBV28 | - | TRBD1 | CASSPRGTGPNQPQHF | TGTGCCAGCAGTCCCCGAGGGACAGGCCCTAATCAGCCCCAGCATTTT
TRBJ2-1 | TRBV11-3 | - | - | CASSITSSRYNEQFF | TGTGCCAGCAGCATCACTAGCTCCCGCTACAATGAGCAGTTCTTC
TRBJ1-3 | TRBV7-9 | - | TRBD1 | CASSIGTDIGAGTIYF | TGTGCCAGCAGCATCGGGACAGATATTGGGGCGGGGACCATATATTTT
TRBJ2-1 | TRBV7-8 | - | TRBD2 | CASSLGGTSDEQFF | TGTGCCAGCAGCTTAGGGGGGACTAGTGACGAGCAGTTCTTC
TRBJ1-1 | TRBV3-1/TRBV3-2 | - | - | CASSPLVAGEAFF | TGTGCCAGCAGCCCACTTGTGGCGGGGGAAGCTTTCTTT
TRBJ2-1 | TRBV5-6 | - | TRBD2 | CASSLRASGKAEQFF | TGTGCCAGCAGCTTGCGTGCTAGCGGGAAGGCTGAGCAGTTCTTC
TRBJ2-7 | TRBV28 | once | - | CASSTTGEGSPYEQYF | TGTGCCAGCAGCACCACCGGTGAGGGATCTCCCTACGAGCAGTACTTC
TRBJ2-7 | TRBV9 | - | - | CASSVGGPYEQYF | TGTGCCAGCAGCGTAGGGGGGCCTTACGAGCAGTACTTC
TRBJ1-2 | TRBV19 | - | - | CASSIEATANYGYTF | TGTGCCAGTAGTATAGAAGCGACAGCTAACTATGGCTACACCTTC
TRBJ1-5 | TRBV12-5 | - | TRBD1 | CASEKRGQGYQPQHF | TGTGCTAGTGAGAAACGGGGACAGGGGTATCAGCCCCAGCATTTT
TRBJ2-2 | TRBV11-2 | - | TRBD2 | CASIAGGPRGTGELFF | TGTGCCAGCATAGCGGGAGGGCCGAGGGGGACCGGGGAGCTGTTTTTT
TRBJ1-5 | TRBV5-6 | few | - | CASSFGLISNQPQHF | TGTGCCAGCAGCTTCGGACTTATTAGCAATCAGCCCCAGCATTTT
TRBJ1-6 | TRBV25-1 | - | TRBD1 | CASSESGGTYNSPLHF | TGTGCCAGCAGTGAATCAGGGGGGACCTATAATTCACCCCTCCACTTT
TRBJ2-5 | TRBV9 | - | - | CASSVGASDSGETQYF | TGTGCCAGCAGCGTAGGGGCTAGCGATTCGGGAGAGACCCAGTACTTC
TRBJ1-1 | TRBV19 | - | - | CASIGRGSNTEAFF | TGTGCCAGTATAGGCCGGGGAAGTAACACTGAAGCTTTCTTT
TRBJ1-5 | TRBV19 | - | - | CASSIAPGGNQPQHF | TGTGCCAGTAGTATAGCTCCCGGAGGGAATCAGCCCCAGCATTTT
TRBJ2-7 | TRBV9 | - | - | CASSAYSESSYEQYF | TGTGCCAGCAGCGCGTACTCGGAGTCCTCCTACGAGCAGTACTTC
TRBJ2-7 | TRBV2 | - | - | CASKGEGYEQYF | TGTGCCAGCAAGGGGGAGGGCTACGAGCAGTACTTC
TRBJ2-1 | TRBV15 | - | - | CVMRQSLQFF | TGTGTCATGCGACAGTCTCTCCAGTTCTTC
TRBJ2-2 | TRBV2 | - | - | CASTFSGNLAGELFF | TGTGCCAGCACCTTCTCCGGGAATTTAGCCGGGGAGCTGTTTTTT
TRBJ1-2 | TRBV19 | - | - | CASSRNPWENYGYTF | TGTGCCAGTAGCCGGAATCCATGGGAGAACTATGGCTACACCTTC
TRBJ2-7 | TRBV5-4 | - | TRBD1 | CASSLTAGGPYEQYF | TGTGCCAGCAGCTTGACGGCAGGGGGCCCCTACGAGCAGTACTTC
TRBJ2-7 | TRBV2 | - | - | CASSFETAYEQYF | TGTGCCAGCAGTTTTGAGACAGCCTACGAGCAGTACTTC
TRBJ2-1 | TRBV11-3 | - | TRBD1 | CASSSGQGLGNEQFF | TGTGCCAGCAGTAGCGGACAGGGGCTAGGCAATGAGCAGTTCTTC
TRBJ2-7 | TRBV30 | - | TRBD2 | CAWKSPSGSREQYF | TGTGCCTGGAAGTCGCCTAGCGGGAGCAGGGAGCAGTACTTC
TRBJ2-3 | TRBV6-2/TRBV6-3 | - | - | CASSSIALTSTDTQYF | TGTGCCAGCAGTTCTATAGCGTTGACTAGCACAGATACGCAGTATTTT
TRBJ1-2 | TRBV25-1 | - | - | CASTSLGAGGYTF | TGTGCCAGCACCTCTTTGGGGGCCGGCGGCTACACCTTC
TRBJ2-2 | TRBV9 | - | TRBD1 | CASSASSRGQLNWELFF | TGTGCCAGCAGCGCTTCTAGTCGGGGACAGCTAAACTGGGAGCTGTTTTTT
TRBJ2-3 | TRBV19 | - | TRBD2 | CASSSLLAGTDTQYF | TGTGCCAGTAGTTCACTACTAGCGGGCACAGATACGCAGTATTTT
TRBJ1-2 | TRBV28 | - | TRBD1 | CASRTPQGVSGYTF | TGTGCCAGCAGAACCCCACAGGGGGTGAGTGGCTACACCTTC
TRBJ1-1 | TRBV28 | - | - | CAAFGNTEAFF | TGTGCCGCTTTCGGGAACACTGAAGCTTTCTTT
TRBJ1-1 | TRBV24-1 | - | - | CATSDTGMNTEAFF | TGTGCCACCAGTGATACCGGGATGAACACTGAAGCTTTCTTT
TRBJ1-6 | TRBV11-2 | - | TRBD1 | CASRWDRDNSPLHF | TGTGCCAGCAGGTGGGACAGAGATAATTCACCCCTCCACTTT
TRBJ2-7 | TRBV15 | - | - | CATSRTEAGEQYF | TGTGCCACCAGCAGGACGGAGGCGGGCGAGCAGTACTTC
TRBJ2-3 | TRBV11-2 | - | - | CASSLEGQTRDTQYF | TGTGCCAGCAGCTTAGAAGGACAGACCCGGGATACGCAGTATTTT
TRBJ2-3 | TRBV5-1 | - | TRBD2 | CASSLPGGASSGSADTQYF | TGCGCCAGCAGCCTCCCGGGCGGGGCGTCTAGCGGGAGCGCGGATACGCAGTATTTT
TRBJ1-1 | TRBV28 | few | - | CASQPLARIEAFF | TGTGCCAGCCAACCCCTAGCACGGATTGAAGCTTTCTTT
TRBJ1-1 | TRBV7-3 | - | - | CASRQNRVTEAFF | TGTGCCAGCAGGCAAAACAGGGTGACTGAAGCTTTCTTT
TRBJ2-1 | TRBV30 | - | TRBD2 | CACSLGLAGGMFHNEQFF | TGTGCCTGCTCCCTGGGACTAGCGGGAGGGATGTTCCACAATGAGCAGTTCTTC